One T cell receptor (beta chain) is described in this entry. Its recognized antigen is unknown. No qualities accompany the bases; no much larger clone lies one base away. TCRbeta CDR3 regions were amplified from genomic DNA by means of the immunoSEQ Assay, a bias-controlled multiplex PCR. On the authors' methods: Within the assay, amplification of reference gene primers was used to estimate how many nucleated cells each sample contained. To quantify the absolute abundance of each unique TCRbeta CDR3 rearrangement, sequence reads were collapsed and filtered. For each sample, productive Simpson clonality was calculated as the square root of Simpson's diversity index across productive rearrangements. What TCRdb holds here is the immuneACCESS table cut down to in-frame rearrangements. Part of the clones is not present; checked against another copy, under half of the missing clones reflect an unresolved V gene, and the others are unexplained. The V and J calls and clone size are taken from that table; D and trimming were inferred from the DNA. The sample table lists 500,000 or so clones, 75% to 90% of them with a count of one. Under 0.85% of the sample comes from the top ten.

The data originate from a study of blood T cell repertoires in COVID-19 (TCRdb year 2020). For context, the study as a whole: Collaborator samples came from the United States, Italy and Spain and covered acute and convalescent phases of COVID-19. The material from the prospective study consisted of cDNA or gDNA derived from T cells, B-cell-depleted T cells, or PBMCs. Subjects who had been exposed to COVID-19, were actively infected with it, or had recovered from it provided the deeply sampled blood TCRbeta repertoires that made up the dataset. The repertoires were released in a freely available public database intended as a resource for research on the immune response to SARS-CoV-2. The samples were drawn from two sources: the first 160 participants of the ongoing ImmuneRACE study, and 1,254 subjects contributed by 6 global collaborators. Nearly every sample came with metadata listing a de-identified subject ID, COVID-19 status, age in years and sex. HLA class I and class II types, where available, came from metadata supplied by the sample provider rather than from assay-based typing.

Study-wide findings and limitations: How much clinical and demographic metadata was included differed by source and by participant, and the metadata was provided uncurated.

Participants in the prospective study were aged roughly 18 to 100 years, lived in about two dozen United States geographic areas, and enrolled through a virtual design. In the prospective study, cohorts were assigned on the basis of participant-reported clinical history obtained from a screening survey and a study questionnaire. Recovered participants in ImmuneRACE Cohort 3 were defined as having two consecutive negative NP/OP PCR tests, clearance from a healthcare professional, or resolution of symptoms. In the prospective study, whole blood, serum and a nasopharyngeal or oropharyngeal swab were collected from each participant by mobile phlebotomists. Prospective study participants could optionally give additional blood draws and questionnaires over an approximately two-month period. Before DNA extraction, prospective study blood samples were shipped either frozen or at room temperature. From cysteine to phenylalanine, the CDR3 is 16 amino acids long. CDR3 DNA only is kept here, 48 bases in frame from base 1. CDR1 and CDR2, per the germline V gene, are ENHRY and SYGVKD. Compared with germline, V lacks 2 bases and J lacks 1 base; bases without a gene match: 7.

The chain is assembled from TRBV10-3 and TRBJ2-7; 8 nucleotides in the junction match TRBD1. The TCR sequence derives from a woman under 30 who had recovered from COVID-19. The sequencing input was PBMCs or T cells enriched from blood (not recorded which). Read as DNA, the sequence is TGTGCCATCAGTGAGCCGGGACAGGCGAGATCCTACGAGCAGTACTTC. Translated, this is CAISEPGQARSYEQYF.